A single sample gave rise to the 6 T cell receptor beta chains below, sequenced in a study of CD8 T cells in Susac syndrome (dated by TCRdb to the late 2010s). Receptor libraries were prepared by the immunoSEQ multiplex PCR assay. RNA was extracted with the RNeasy kit and about 0.5 to 1 ug was reverse transcribed using random hexamers. Clones were called with MiXCR by TCRdb after fastp trimmed the public reads at Q25, and only in-frame beta chains were retained. Rows matching on CDR3 protein sequence are summarized as one entry with the most common DNA and genes. For this sample the table gives about 300,000 distinct CDR3 sequences, of which about 90% were detected only once. The top ten clones comprise 0.06% to 0.075% of the sample. Input material: CD4+ T cells from PBMCs. The receptors were gathered from a human donor with multiple sclerosis.

The gene calls are TRBV18 and TRBJ2-7, with 7 positions matching TRBD1. This CDR3 has 15 residues. V lost 3 bases, J lost 3 bases, and 8 bases stayed unmatched. From germline, CDR1 is KGHSH and CDR2 LQKENI. The CDR3 region is CASSPQDRQNYEQYF. The CDR3 DNA is TGTGCCAGCTCACCCCAGGACAGGCAGAACTACGAGCAGTACTTC.

The rearrangement links TRBV20-1 to TRBJ1-1; D is ambiguous. In germline, CDR1 is DFQATT, CDR2 SNEGSKA (reference sequence). There are 12 residues in the CDR3. The V end was cut by 3 bases, the J end by 6 bases, with 11 bases between. The CDR3 loop is CSARWRAAEAFF. The CDR3 coding sequence is TGCAGTGCTAGGTGGCGGGCGGCTGAAGCTTTCTTT.

This clonotype was counted only a few times. The chain is built from TRBV29-1 and TRBJ2-7; 11 bases fit TRBD2. The V segment lost 1 base and the J segment 3 bases; nucleotides outside the gene matches: 2. The V gene's germline CDR1 is SQVTM and CDR2 ANQGSEA. The CDR3 extends over 14 amino acids. CDR3 protein: CSVEALAGGYEQYF. In DNA form, the CDR3 reads TGCAGCGTTGAAGCGCTAGCGGGAGGCTACGAGCAGTACTTC.

V and J are TRBV4-2 and TRBJ1-1; TRBD1 might be the D (6 bases). The ends were cut back, 3 bases at V and 4 bases at J, with 24 bases in the middle. The CDR3 covers 18 residues. CDR1 and CDR2 from the germline V gene are LGHNA and YNFKEQ. The CDR3, as DNA: TGTGCCAGCAGCCAGACCCTCTCCCAGGGGCAAAGTAGCACTGAAGCTTTCTTT. Translation gives CASSQTLSQGQSSTEAFF.

The chain links TRBV7-2 to TRBJ2-3; 9 nucleotides line up with TRBD2. Germline CDR1 reads SGHTA; CDR2 reads FQGNSA. CDR3 length: 18 amino acids. V lost 5 bases to trimming and J lost 0 bases; unmatched junction nucleotides: 12. The CDR3 DNA reads TGTGCCAGCAGCCTTAGGGAGCCTAGCGGGATTAGCACAGATACGCAGTATTTT. Residues: CASSLREPSGISTDTQYF.

The rearrangement joins TRBV12-3 or TRBV12-4 to TRBJ2-3, with D possibly being TRBD1 or TRBD2 (5 bases each). This CDR3 contains 15 residues. Trimming took 4 bases from V and 2 from J, leaving 13 bases between them. The CDR3, as DNA: TGTGCCAGCAGTTCCGGGACCCCTTACACAGATACGCAGTATTTT. Translation gives CASSSGTPYTDTQYF.